This T cell receptor (beta chain) was sequenced in a study of T cell responses to AZD1222 COVID-19 vaccine. V lost 5 bases and J lost 0; bases outside the gene matches: 6. Germline CDR1 LNHDA, CDR2 SQIVND (reference sequence). This CDR3 has 15 amino acids. Study outcomes and limitations: Repertoires in all cases were sampled only once the peak T cell response had passed.

Regarding this clone: No antigen is known for it.

Profiling relied on immunoSEQ multiplex PCR, and the TCRdb table lists in-frame clones only, not all of them. The sample lists more than 85,000 clones; around 81% were seen once. This chain connects TRBV19 to TRBJ1-2; the match to TRBD1 covers 7 bases. This TCR was recovered from an adult in good health. The material was peripheral blood, obtained on day 0 of AZD1222 vaccination. The CDR3 DNA reads TGTGCCAGTAGTCCTTGGGACAGTACTAACTATGGCTACACCTTC. Protein product: CASSPWDSTNYGYTF.